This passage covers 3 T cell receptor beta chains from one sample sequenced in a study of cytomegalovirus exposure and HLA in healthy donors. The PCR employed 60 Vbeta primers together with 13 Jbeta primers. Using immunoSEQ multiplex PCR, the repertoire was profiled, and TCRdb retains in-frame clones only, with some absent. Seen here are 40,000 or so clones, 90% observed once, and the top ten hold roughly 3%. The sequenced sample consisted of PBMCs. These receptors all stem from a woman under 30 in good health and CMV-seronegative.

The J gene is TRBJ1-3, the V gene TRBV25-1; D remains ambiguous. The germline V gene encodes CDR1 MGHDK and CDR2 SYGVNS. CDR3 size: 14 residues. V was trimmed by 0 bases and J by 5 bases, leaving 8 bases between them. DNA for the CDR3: TGTGCCAGCAGTGAATATTCCCCAAGAAACACCATATATTTT. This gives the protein CASSEYSPRNTIYF.

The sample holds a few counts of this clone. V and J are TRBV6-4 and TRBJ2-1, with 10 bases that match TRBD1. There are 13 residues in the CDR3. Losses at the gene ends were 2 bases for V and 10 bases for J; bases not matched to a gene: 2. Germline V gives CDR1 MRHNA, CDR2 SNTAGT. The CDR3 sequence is CASSDTDRGEQFF. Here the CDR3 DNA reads TGTGCCAGCAGTGACACGGACAGGGGGGAGCAGTTCTTC.

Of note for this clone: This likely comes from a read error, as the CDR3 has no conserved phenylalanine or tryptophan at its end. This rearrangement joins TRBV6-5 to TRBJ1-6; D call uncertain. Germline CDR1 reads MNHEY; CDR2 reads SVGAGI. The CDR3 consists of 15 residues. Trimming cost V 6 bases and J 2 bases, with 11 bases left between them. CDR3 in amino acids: CASRSGEAYNSPLHL. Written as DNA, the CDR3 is TGTGCCAGCAGGTCCGGGGAGGCCTATAATTCACCCCTCCACCTT.